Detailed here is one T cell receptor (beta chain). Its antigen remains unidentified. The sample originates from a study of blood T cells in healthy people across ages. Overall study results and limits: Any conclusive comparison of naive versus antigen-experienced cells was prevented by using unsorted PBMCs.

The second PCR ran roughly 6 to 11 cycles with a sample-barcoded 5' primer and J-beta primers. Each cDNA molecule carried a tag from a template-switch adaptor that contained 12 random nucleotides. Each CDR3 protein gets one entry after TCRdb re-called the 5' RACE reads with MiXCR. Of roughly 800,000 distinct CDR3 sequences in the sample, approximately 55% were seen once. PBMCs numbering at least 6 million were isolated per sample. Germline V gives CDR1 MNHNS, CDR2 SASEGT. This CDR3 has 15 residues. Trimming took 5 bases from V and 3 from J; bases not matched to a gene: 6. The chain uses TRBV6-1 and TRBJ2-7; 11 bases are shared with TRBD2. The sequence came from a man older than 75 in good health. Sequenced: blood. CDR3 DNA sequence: TGTGCCAGCAGTAAGGGGGGACTAGCGGACTACGAGCAGTACTTC. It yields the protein CASSKGGLADYEQYF.